One and the same sample provided the 26 T cell receptor beta chains below, sequenced in a study of tumor-infiltrating lymphocytes in primary liver carcinoma. It was from about 19-30 mg of unsorted bulk tissue that RNA and DNA were co-extracted. Production of TCR beta cDNA used around 0.45 ug total RNA together with a constant-region primer. Researchers made the TCR beta libraries by running three nested multiplex PCR rounds with slightly modified ARM-PCR. Forward primers for TRBV1-TRBV30 and a C-beta reverse primer served the first two PCR rounds, at about 10 cycles each. Via MiXCR, TCRdb re-called the multiplex PCR reads, giving one row per CDR3 protein. The top ten clones hold roughly 8% of a sample with 95,000 to 150,000 distinct CDR3 sequences, 55% to 75% of them seen once. The sample consisted of liver tumor tissue from sampling region 3. Subset indicated: tumor region T3, left-lateral pole. The origin of the receptors is a woman aged 55-70 years with primary liver carcinoma and hepatitis B virus infection.

The chain recombines TRBV2 with TRBJ2-3; 10 nucleotides match TRBD1. CDR1 SNHLY and CDR2 FYNNEI come from the germline V gene. CDR3 length: 15 amino acids. V lost 4 bases and J lost 6; bases outside the gene matches: 7. The CDR3 sequence: CASSGQGAVGDTQYF. The CDR3 nucleotides are TGTGCCAGCAGTGGACAGGGGGCCGTTGGGGATACGCAGTATTTT.

Remarks on this clonotype: The junction departs from germline at one end; a sequencing error may be responsible. The V call is TRBV29-1, the J call TRBJ2-6; D perhaps matches TRBD2 (6 bases). The CDR3 loop spans 16 amino acids. CDR1 SQVTM and CDR2 ANQGSEA come from the germline V gene. CDR3 sequence reads: CSAGTGGVTGTNVLTF. The CDR3 coding sequence is TGCAGCGCCGGGACCGGGGGTGTTACTGGGACCAACGTCCTGACTTTC.

About this clonotype itself: One end of the junction fails to match germline, which may point to a read error. The chain carries TRBV20-1 and TRBJ1-6; 8 bases match TRBD1. The CDR3 sequence is 17 residues long. CDR1 is DFQATT and CDR2 is SNEGSKA in the germline V gene (reference sequence). CDR3 in amino acids: CSARSDREGSYNSPFHF. CDR3 bases: TGCAGTGCTAGATCGGACAGGGAGGGCTCCTATAATTCACCCTTCCACTTT.

On this clonotype: At one end the junction does not follow the germline gene, possibly because of a read error. The J gene is TRBJ2-1, the V gene TRBV28; D is ambiguous. CDR3 size: 11 residues. Germline values: CDR1 MDHEN, CDR2 SYDVKM. The CDR3 here is CACSQNNEQFF. Here the CDR3 DNA reads TGTGCCTGCAGCCAAAACAATGAGCAGTTCTTC. Filled out from reference TRBV28 and TRBJ2-1, the complete variable domain reads DVKVTQSSRYLVKRTGEKVFLECVQDMDHENMFWYRQDPGLGLRLIYFSYDVKMKEKGDIPEGYSVSREKKERFSLILESASTNQTSMYLCACSQNNEQFFGPGTRLTVL.

Note on this clonotype: A much larger clonotype is one base distant, so this may be a read error. The V gene is TRBV5-4, the J gene TRBJ2-3; 7 positions match TRBD1. The V segment lost 7 bases and the J segment 5 bases; nucleotides outside the gene matches: 19. The V gene's germline CDR1 is SGHNT and CDR2 YYREEE (reference sequence). The CDR3 has 17 residues. The CDR3 loop is CASCPRQGTMVGDTQYF. As DNA, the CDR3 is TGTGCCAGCTGCCCACGACAGGGTACGATGGTTGGAGATACGCAGTATTTT.

This clonotype was observed a few times. No conserved phenylalanine or tryptophan is present at the end of the CDR3, so a read error is the likely explanation. The chain carries TRBV7-8 and TRBJ2-7; 10 nucleotides align to TRBD2. CDR3 length: 17 residues. Germline loops: CDR1 SGHVS, CDR2 FQNEAQ. The trim removed 5 bases at V and 5 bases at J, leaving 15 bases unmatched. In DNA form, the CDR3 reads TGTGCCAGCAGCGGGGGGGCTAGCGGGAGAACTAGGCACGAGCAGTACCTC. Translating gives CASSGGASGRTRHEQYL.

As regards this clonotype: A read error is likely, as this CDR3 ends without the conserved phenylalanine or tryptophan. In nucleotides, the CDR3 is TGTGCCAGCGGGGCCGACTCAAGCTCCTATAACGAGCAGTTCTCC. It specifies CASGADSSSYNEQFS. The chain combines TRBV28 with TRBJ2-1; possibly TRBD1 for D (5 bases). Germline V gene sequence: CDR1 MDHEN, CDR2 SYDVKM. V lost 8 bases, J lost 10 bases, and 24 bases lay in between. The CDR3 is 15 amino acids.

As regards this clonotype: The junction does not match germline at one end; this may be a read error. The chain links TRBV6-1 to TRBJ1-5; D is ambiguous. Germline assignment: CDR1 MNHNS and CDR2 SASEGT. The CDR3 sequence is 11 residues long. CDR3 residues: CASSEPQPRHF. For the CDR3, the DNA is TGTGCCAGCAGTGAACCTCAACCCCGGCACTTT.

This clonotype was counted a single time. A much larger clone differs by one base, so this may be a read error. This CDR3 is CASKLNRADQPQHF. The CDR3 region has the DNA TGTGCCAGCAAACTTAACAGGGCGGATCAGCCCCAGCATTTT. The chain employs TRBV12-3 or TRBV12-4 and TRBJ1-5; the D gene is possibly TRBD1 (6 bases). The CDR3 loop spans 14 amino acids. V lost 7 bases and J lost 5, with 15 bases in between.

As for this clonotype: At one end the junction does not follow the germline gene, possibly because of a read error. The J gene is TRBJ2-3, the V gene TRBV11-2; TRBD2 is a possible D gene (5 bases). Germline CDR1 SGHAT, CDR2 FQNNGV. CDR3 length: 12 amino acids. As DNA, the CDR3 is TGTGCCATCAGCGGCGAGACAGATACGCAGTATTTT. It yields the protein CAISGETDTQYF.

This clonotype was counted a few times. A much larger clone is a single base away; this may be a read error. The chain combines TRBV6-5 with TRBJ2-2; tentative D call: TRBD1 (5 bases). The CDR3 runs to 14 residues. Germline V gives CDR1 MNHEY, CDR2 SVGAGI. CDR3 nucleotides: TGTGTCAGCAGTTACGGACACAAAGCCGGGGAGCTGTTTTTT. This sequence encodes CVSSYGHKAGELFF.

The chain combines TRBV12-3 or TRBV12-4 with TRBJ2-7; 8 positions match TRBD2. With 5 bases clipped from V and 2 bases from J, the junction kept 8 bases outside the gene matches. The CDR3 spans 15 residues. CDR3 in amino acids: CASSTWTSIAYEQYF. The CDR3, as DNA: TGTGCCAGCAGTACATGGACTAGCATCGCCTACGAGCAGTACTTC.

The count of this clonotype is one. The chain uses TRBV5-1 and TRBJ1-3; the match to TRBD1 covers 7 bases. The V segment lost 4 bases and the J segment 0 bases; nucleotides outside the gene matches: 7. CDR1 SGHRS and CDR2 YFSETQ come from the germline V gene. The CDR3 runs 16 residues. CDR3 coding DNA: TGCGCCAGCAGCCCGATGGGACAGCTCTCTGGAAACACCATATATTTT. This codes for CASSPMGQLSGNTIYF.

The V call is TRBV29-1, the J call TRBJ2-7, with 8 bases lining up with TRBD1. This CDR3 spans 14 amino acids. Germline CDR1 SQVTM, CDR2 ANQGSEA. The ends lost 5 bases at V and 3 bases at J; junction bases unmatched: 9. The CDR3 is CSVSNRGVVYEQYF. CDR3 DNA: TGCAGCGTTAGTAACAGGGGGGTAGTCTACGAGCAGTACTTC.

Points on this clonotype: Here the CDR3 omits its conserved ending phenylalanine or tryptophan, so a read error is the likely source. The V call is TRBV12-3 or TRBV12-4, the J call TRBJ2-3, with D hard to call. The CDR3 totals 11 residues. CDR3 sequence: CVSSRTDTQYL. DNA for the CDR3: TGTGTCAGCAGTAGAACAGATACGCAGTATCTT.

This clonotype was seen repeatedly, ten times or more. The chain combines TRBV12-3 or TRBV12-4 with TRBJ1-1; tentative D call: TRBD1 (5 bases). There are 12 residues in the CDR3. The V end lost 4 bases, the J end lost 3 bases, and 6 bases lay between the germline ends. CDR3 sequence (DNA): TGTGCCAGCAGTTCAGGGTACACTGAAGCTTTCTTT. This translates into CASSSGYTEAFF.

This clonotype was observed many times. This sequence joins TRBV12-3 or TRBV12-4 and TRBJ2-7; D ambiguous. Between the trimmed V and J ends, which lost 8 bases and 2 bases, there was a span of 19 bases. The CDR3 consists of 15 residues. The CDR3 DNA reads as TGTGCCAGCGGGCCCGGTGGCAGTGAGGCCTACGAGCAGTACTTC. It yields the protein CASGPGGSEAYEQYF.

This clonotype was observed once. Because the CDR3 is missing its conserved closing phenylalanine or tryptophan, this is likely a read error. V usage is TRBV30 and J usage is TRBJ2-5; D gene unclear. This CDR3 comprises 12 residues. The germline CDR1 and CDR2 sequences are GTSNPN and SVGIG (reference sequence). CDR3 coding DNA: TGTGCCTGGAGTGCCGATCGAGAGACACAGTACCTC. It is translated as CAWSADRETQYL.

Comment on this clonotype: A much larger clonotype is one base distant, so this may be a read error. The chain is built from TRBV10-3 and TRBJ1-5; D remains unclear. The V gene lost 10 bases and the J gene lost 1 base, with 8 bases spanning the gap. Germline loops: CDR1 ENHRY, CDR2 SYGVKD. This CDR3 contains 12 residues. CDR3: CATNLSNQPQHF. In DNA form, the CDR3 reads TGTGCCACCAATTTGAGCAATCAGCCCCAGCATTTT.

This chain uses TRBV12-3 or TRBV12-4 with TRBJ2-1, with D possibly being TRBD1 (6 bases). The CDR3 spans 17 residues. CDR3: CVSKSTAAGDSYNEQFF. The CDR3 bases are TGTGTCAGTAAATCGACCGCGGCAGGGGACTCCTACAATGAGCAGTTCTTC.

This clonotype was counted once. This chain links TRBV5-4 with TRBJ2-1; 9 bases are a match to TRBD1. The CDR3 covers 15 residues. Losses at the gene ends were 3 bases for V and 9 bases for J; bases not matched to a gene: 10. Germline V gene sequence: CDR1 SGHNT, CDR2 YYREEE (reference sequence). The CDR3 is CASSSYRGRASEQFF. CDR3 nucleotides: TGTGCCAGCAGCTCCTACAGGGGGCGCGCCAGTGAGCAGTTCTTC.

Details on this clonotype: This CDR3 is missing its conserved last phenylalanine or tryptophan, likely due to a read error. No DNA is shown, since the ends of the CDR3 on it are uncertain; the CDR3 is the one TCRdb lists. The chain employs TRBV30 and TRBJ1-2; whether TRBD1, the table's D call, matches the DNA was not checked. The germline gives CDR1 GTSNPN, CDR2 SVGIG (reference sequence). The CDR3 comprises 17 residues, both ends counted. CDR3 sequence reads: CAWSETRSRGVRYGYTL.

Details on this clonotype: In this CDR3 the conserved last residue, phenylalanine or tryptophan, is missing, so a read error is likely. V and J are TRBV7-9 and TRBJ1-4; D is ambiguous. The CDR3 totals 14 residues. Trimming took off 0 bases at V and 7 bases at J, with 9 bases between the two ends. CDR1 and CDR2 from the germline V gene are SEHNR and FQNEAQ (reference sequence). This CDR3 reads CASSLARKGEKLFL. CDR3 bases: TGTGCCAGCAGCTTAGCCAGGAAAGGTGAAAAACTGTTTTTA.

To note about this clonotype: The germline gene is not matched at one end of the junction; a read error may be the cause. This chain links TRBV30 with TRBJ2-3; maybe TRBD2 (5 bases). Germline V gene lookup returns CDR1 GTSNPN and CDR2 SVGIG (reference sequence). The CDR3 covers 15 residues. CDR3 amino acids: CTWSLEGFSADTQYF. The CDR3, as DNA: TGTACCTGGAGCCTCGAGGGATTCTCCGCAGATACGCAGTATTTT.

As concerns this clonotype: Without the conserved terminal phenylalanine or tryptophan, this CDR3 likely stems from a read error. This CDR3 reads CSADRAQETQYL. The CDR3 nucleotides read TGCAGCGCCGACAGGGCTCAAGAGACCCAGTACCTC. V gene TRBV29-1 combines with J gene TRBJ2-5; TRBD1 agrees at 7 bases. V lost 7 bases and J lost 2; bases outside the gene matches: 4. Germline V lookup: CDR1 SQVTM, CDR2 ANQGSEA. The CDR3 has 12 residues.

Ten or more counts support this clonotype. The chain couples TRBV5-1 to TRBJ2-1, with 7 bases that match TRBD1. CDR1 and CDR2 (germline): SGHRS, YFSETQ. The ends lost 4 bases at V and 6 bases at J; junction bases unmatched: 13. The CDR3 contains 16 residues. The CDR3: CASSGTEQGRLNEQFF. CDR3 nucleotide sequence: TGCGCCAGCAGCGGGACAGAACAGGGGCGCCTCAATGAGCAGTTCTTC.